This T cell receptor beta chain was found in a study of human T cells and chemical hapten exposure. Time point reported: patch test 2, 6 weeks after DPC sensitization. Indicated treatment: therapeutic diphenylcyclopropenone sensitization with weekly scalp DPC. One entry per CDR3 protein, called by TCRdb with MiXCR from the RACE reads. The sample records around 360,000 distinct CDR3 sequences, 6% to 7% being singletons. The V gene's germline CDR1 is SNHLY and CDR2 FYNNEI. The CDR3 loop spans 13 amino acids. V lost 8 bases, J lost 2 bases, and 12 bases lay in between. The sample holds many counts of this clonotype.

This clonotype was sampled from a woman aged 18-29 years with alopecia areata. Some clones in this sample may be carry-over from other donors' samples. The sample was whole blood, taken in connection with sensitization to the hapten diphenylcyclopropenone (DPC). This chain links TRBV2 with TRBJ1-1; TRBD1 might be the D (6 bases). CDR3 residues: CASGADRNTEAFF. CDR3 nucleotides: TGTGCCAGCGGAGCGGACAGAAACACTGAAGCTTTCTTT.